The clone carrying this TCR beta chain was observed at least ten times. Germline CDR1 SEHNR, CDR2 FQNEAQ (reference sequence). The V end lost 2 bases, the J end lost 5 bases, and 7 bases lay between the germline ends. The CDR3 has 13 residues. The source of the sample is a study of T cells after yellow fever vaccination. TCRdb re-analysed the 5' RACE reads in MiXCR, keeping a single row per CDR3 protein. The table shows about 160,000 distinct CDR3 sequences, with 6.5% to 8.5% occurring only once. The chain employs TRBV7-9 and TRBJ1-5; D unresolved. Sequencing used CD4+ T cells sorted from PBMCs, obtained about 5 days after the first yellow fever vaccination. The TCR sequence derives from a man between 18 and 29 years old who received the YFV17D yellow fever vaccine. The CDR3 DNA reads TGTGCCAGCAGCTTAACGCCCGATCAGCCCCAGCATTTT. It yields the protein CASSLTPDQPQHF.